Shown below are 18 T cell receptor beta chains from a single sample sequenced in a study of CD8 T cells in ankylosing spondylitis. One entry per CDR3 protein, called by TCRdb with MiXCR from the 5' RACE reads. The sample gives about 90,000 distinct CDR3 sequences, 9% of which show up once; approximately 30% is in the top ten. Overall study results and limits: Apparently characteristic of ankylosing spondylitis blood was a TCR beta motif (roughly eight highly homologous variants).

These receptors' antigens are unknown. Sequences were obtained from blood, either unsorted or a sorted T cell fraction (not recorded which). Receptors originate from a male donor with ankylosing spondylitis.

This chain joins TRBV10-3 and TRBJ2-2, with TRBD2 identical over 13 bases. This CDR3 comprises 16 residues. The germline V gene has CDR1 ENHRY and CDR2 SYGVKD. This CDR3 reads CAVRLAGGANTGELFF. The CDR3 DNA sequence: TGTGCAGTTCGACTAGCGGGAGGAGCGAACACCGGGGAGCTGTTTTTT.

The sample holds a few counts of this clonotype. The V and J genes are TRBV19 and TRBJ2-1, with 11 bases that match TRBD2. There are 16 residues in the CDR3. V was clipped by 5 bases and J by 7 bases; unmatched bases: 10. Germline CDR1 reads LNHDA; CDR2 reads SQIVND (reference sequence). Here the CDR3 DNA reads TGTGCCAGTAGTTCGTTAGCGGGAGGGCCTCAGAATGAGCAGTTCTTC. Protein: CASSSLAGGPQNEQFF. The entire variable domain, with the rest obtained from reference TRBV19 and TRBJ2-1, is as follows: DGGITQSPKYLFRKEGQNVTLSCEQNLNHDAMYWYRQDPGQGLRLIYYSQIVNDFQKGDIAEGYSVSREKKESFPLTVTSAQKNPTAFYLCASSSLAGGPQNEQFFGPGTRLTVL.

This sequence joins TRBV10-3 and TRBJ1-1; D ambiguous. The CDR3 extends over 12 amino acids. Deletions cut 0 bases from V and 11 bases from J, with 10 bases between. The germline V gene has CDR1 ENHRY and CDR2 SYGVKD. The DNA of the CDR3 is TGTGCCATCAGTGAGTCGGAGCCGGGGGCTTTCTTT. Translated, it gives CAISESEPGAFF.

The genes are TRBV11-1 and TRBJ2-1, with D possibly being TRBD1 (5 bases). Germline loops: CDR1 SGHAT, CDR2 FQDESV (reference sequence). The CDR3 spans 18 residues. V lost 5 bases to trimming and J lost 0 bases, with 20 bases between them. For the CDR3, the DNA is TGTGCCAGCAGCGCCCCACGGTCCGCAGACAGCTCCTACAATGAGCAGTTCTTC. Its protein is CASSAPRSADSSYNEQFF.

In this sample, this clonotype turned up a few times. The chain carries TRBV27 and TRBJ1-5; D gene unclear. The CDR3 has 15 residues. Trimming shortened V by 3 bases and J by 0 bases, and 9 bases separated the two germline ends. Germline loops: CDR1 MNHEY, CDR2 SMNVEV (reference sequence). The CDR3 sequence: CASSFNTYSNQPQHF. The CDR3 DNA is TGTGCCAGCAGTTTCAACACCTATAGCAATCAGCCCCAGCATTTT.

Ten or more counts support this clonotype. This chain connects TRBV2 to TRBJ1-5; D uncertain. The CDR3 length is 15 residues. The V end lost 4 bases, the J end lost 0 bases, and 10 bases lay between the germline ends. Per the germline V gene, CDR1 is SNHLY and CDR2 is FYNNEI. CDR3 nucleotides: TGTGCCAGCAGTGCGTCGGTGGTTAGCAATCAGCCCCAGCATTTT. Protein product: CASSASVVSNQPQHF.

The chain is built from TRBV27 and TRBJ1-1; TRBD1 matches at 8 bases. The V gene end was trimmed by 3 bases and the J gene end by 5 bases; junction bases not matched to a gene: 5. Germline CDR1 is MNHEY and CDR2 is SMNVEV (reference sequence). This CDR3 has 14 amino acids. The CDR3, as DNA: TGTGCCAGCAGTTTCGTACAGGGGGGGACTGAAGCTTTCTTT. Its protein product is CASSFVQGGTEAFF.

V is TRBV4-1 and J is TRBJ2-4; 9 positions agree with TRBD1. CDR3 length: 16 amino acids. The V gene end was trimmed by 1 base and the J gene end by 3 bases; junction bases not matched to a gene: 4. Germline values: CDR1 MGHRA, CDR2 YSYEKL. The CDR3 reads CASSQGGQGSKNIQYF. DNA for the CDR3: TGCGCCAGCAGCCAAGGCGGACAGGGGAGCAAAAACATTCAGTACTTC.

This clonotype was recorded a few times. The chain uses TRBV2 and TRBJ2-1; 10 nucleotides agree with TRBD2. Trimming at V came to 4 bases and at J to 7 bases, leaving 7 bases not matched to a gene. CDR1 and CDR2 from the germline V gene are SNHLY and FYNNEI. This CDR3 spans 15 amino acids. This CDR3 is CASSVLAGDLNEQFF. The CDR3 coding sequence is TGTGCCAGCAGTGTTCTAGCGGGAGATCTGAATGAGCAGTTCTTC.

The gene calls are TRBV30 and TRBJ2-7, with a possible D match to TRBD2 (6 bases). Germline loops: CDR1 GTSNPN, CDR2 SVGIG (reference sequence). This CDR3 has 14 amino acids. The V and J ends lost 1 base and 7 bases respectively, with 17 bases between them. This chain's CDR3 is CAWSARPGRGEQYF. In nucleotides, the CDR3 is TGTGCCTGGAGTGCCCGCCCCGGTCGGGGGGAGCAGTACTTC. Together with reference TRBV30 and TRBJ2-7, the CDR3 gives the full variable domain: SQTIHQWPATLVQPVGSPLSLECTVEGTSNPNLYWYRQAAGRGLQLLFYSVGIGQISSEVPQNLSASRPQDRQFILSSKKLLLSDSGFYLCAWSARPGRGEQYFGPGTRLTVT.

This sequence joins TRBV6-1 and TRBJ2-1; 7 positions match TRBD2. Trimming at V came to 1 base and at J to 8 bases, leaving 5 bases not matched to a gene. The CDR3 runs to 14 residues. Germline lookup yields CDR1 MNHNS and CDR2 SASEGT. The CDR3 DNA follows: TGTGCCAGCAGTGAAGGGGGAGGGTCCCATGAGCAGTTCTTC. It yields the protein CASSEGGGSHEQFF.

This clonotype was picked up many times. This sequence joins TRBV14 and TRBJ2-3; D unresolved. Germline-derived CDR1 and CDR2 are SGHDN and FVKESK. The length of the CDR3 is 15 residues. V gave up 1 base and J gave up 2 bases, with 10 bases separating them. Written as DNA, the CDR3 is TGTGCCAGCAGCCAAGTTAAGCAGCACACAGATACGCAGTATTTT. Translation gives CASSQVKQHTDTQYF. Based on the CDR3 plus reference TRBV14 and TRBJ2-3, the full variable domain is EAGVTQFPSHSVIEKGQTVTLRCDPISGHDNLYWYRRVMGKEIKFLLHFVKESKQDESGMPNNRFLAERTGGTYSTLKVQPAELEDSGVYFCASSQVKQHTDTQYFGPGTRLTVL.

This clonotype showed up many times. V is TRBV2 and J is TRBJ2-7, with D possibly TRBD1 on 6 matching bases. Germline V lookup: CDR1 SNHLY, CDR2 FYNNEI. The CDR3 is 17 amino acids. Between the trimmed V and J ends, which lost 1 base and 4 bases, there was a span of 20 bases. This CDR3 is CASSEDYTGKFRYEQYF. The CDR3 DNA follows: TGTGCCAGCAGTGAAGACTATACAGGGAAGTTTAGGTACGAGCAGTACTTC.

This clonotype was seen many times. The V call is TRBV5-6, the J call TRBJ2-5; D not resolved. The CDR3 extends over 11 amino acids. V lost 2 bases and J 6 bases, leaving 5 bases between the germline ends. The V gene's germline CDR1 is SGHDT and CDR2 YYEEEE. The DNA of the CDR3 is TGTGCCAGCAGCTTTGCTCAGACCCAGTACTTC. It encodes CASSFAQTQYF. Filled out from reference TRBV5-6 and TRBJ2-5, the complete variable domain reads DAGVTQSPTHLIKTRGQQVTLRCSPKSGHDTVSWYQQALGQGPQFIFQYYEEEERQRGNFPDRFSGHQFPNYSSELNVNALLLGDSALYLCASSFAQTQYFGPGTRLLVL.

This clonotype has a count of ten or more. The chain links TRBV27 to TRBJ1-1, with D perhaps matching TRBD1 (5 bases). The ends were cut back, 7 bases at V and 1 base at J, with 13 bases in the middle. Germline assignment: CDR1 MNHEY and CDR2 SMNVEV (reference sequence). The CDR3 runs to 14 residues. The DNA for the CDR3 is TGTGCCAGCATGCCGGGACGGGGGAACACTGAAGCTTTCTTT. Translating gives CASMPGRGNTEAFF.

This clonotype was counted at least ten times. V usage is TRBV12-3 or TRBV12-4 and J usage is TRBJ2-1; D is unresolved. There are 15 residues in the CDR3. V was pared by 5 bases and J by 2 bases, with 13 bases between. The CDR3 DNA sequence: TGTGCCAGCAGTATGGGATCCATCCCCTACAATGAGCAGTTCTTC. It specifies CASSMGSIPYNEQFF.

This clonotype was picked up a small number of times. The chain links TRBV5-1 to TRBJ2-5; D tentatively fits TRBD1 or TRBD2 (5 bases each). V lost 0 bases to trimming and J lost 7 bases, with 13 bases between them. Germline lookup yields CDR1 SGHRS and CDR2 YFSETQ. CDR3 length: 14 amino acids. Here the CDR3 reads CASSLAGRSGTQYF. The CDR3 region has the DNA TGCGCCAGCAGCTTGGCGGGACGATCAGGGACCCAGTACTTC.

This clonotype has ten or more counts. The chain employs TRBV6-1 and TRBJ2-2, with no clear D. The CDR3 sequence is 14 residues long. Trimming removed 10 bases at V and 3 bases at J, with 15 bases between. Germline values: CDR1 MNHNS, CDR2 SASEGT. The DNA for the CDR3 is TGTGCCACGAGACCACCAGAGGACACCGGGGAGCTGTTTTTT. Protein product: CATRPPEDTGELFF.